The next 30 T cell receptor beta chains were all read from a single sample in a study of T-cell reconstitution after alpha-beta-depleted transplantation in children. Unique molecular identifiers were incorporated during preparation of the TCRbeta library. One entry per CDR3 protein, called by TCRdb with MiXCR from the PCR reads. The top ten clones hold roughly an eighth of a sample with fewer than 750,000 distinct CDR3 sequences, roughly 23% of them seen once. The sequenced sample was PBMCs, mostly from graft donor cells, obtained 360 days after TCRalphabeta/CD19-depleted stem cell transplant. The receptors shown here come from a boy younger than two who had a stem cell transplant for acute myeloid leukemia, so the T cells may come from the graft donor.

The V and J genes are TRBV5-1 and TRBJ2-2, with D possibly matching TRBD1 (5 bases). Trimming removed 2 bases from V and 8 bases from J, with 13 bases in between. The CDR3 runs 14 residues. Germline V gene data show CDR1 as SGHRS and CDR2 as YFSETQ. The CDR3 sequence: CASSFQTATGELFF. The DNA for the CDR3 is TGCGCCAGCAGCTTCCAGACAGCGACGGGGGAGCTGTTTTTT.

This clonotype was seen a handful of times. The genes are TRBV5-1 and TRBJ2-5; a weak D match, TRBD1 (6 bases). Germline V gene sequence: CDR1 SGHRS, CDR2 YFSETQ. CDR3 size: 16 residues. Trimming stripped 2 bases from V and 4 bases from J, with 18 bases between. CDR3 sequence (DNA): TGCGCCAGCAGCTTAGTGGGGGCCCTCCCTAGAGAGACCCAGTACTTC. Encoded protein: CASSLVGALPRETQYF.

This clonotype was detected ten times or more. CDR3 loop: CASSHVDTQYF. CDR3 bases: TGTGCCAGCAGCCACGTCGATACGCAGTATTTT. V is TRBV3-1 and J is TRBJ2-3, with D unresolved. The V and J ends lost 3 bases and 6 bases respectively, with 4 bases between them. Germline-derived CDR1 and CDR2 are LGHDT and YNNKEL (reference sequence). This CDR3 spans 11 amino acids.

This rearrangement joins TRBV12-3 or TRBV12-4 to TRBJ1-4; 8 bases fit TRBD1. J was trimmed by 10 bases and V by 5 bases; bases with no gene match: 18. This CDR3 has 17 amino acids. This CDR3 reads CASSRWTGRPSNGKLFF. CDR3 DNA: TGTGCCAGCAGTAGATGGACAGGGAGGCCTTCCAACGGAAAACTGTTTTTT.

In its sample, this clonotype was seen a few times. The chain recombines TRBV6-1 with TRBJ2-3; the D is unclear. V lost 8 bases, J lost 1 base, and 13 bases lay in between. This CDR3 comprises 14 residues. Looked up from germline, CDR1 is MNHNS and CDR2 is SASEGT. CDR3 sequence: CASYQSGGTDTQYF. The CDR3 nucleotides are TGTGCCAGCTACCAAAGTGGGGGCACAGATACGCAGTATTTT.

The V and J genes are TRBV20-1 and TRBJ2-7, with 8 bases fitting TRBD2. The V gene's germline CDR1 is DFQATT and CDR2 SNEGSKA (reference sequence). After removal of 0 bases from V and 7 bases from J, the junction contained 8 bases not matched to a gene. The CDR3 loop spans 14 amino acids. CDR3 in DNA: TGCAGTGCTAGAGATCGGGGGGGGCCGGCAGAGCAGTACTTC. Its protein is CSARDRGGPAEQYF.

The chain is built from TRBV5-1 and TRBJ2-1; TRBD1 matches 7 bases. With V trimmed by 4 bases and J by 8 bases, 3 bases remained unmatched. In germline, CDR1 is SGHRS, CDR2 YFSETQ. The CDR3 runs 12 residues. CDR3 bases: TGCGCCAGCAGCCGCACAGGGGATGAGCAGTTCTTC. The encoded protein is CASSRTGDEQFF.

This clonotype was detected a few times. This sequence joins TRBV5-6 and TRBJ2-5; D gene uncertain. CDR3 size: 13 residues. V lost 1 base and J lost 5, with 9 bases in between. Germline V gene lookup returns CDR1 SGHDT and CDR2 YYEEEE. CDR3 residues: CASSLKGLETQYF. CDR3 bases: TGTGCCAGCAGCTTGAAAGGGTTGGAGACCCAGTACTTC. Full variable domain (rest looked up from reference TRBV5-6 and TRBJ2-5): DAGVTQSPTHLIKTRGQQVTLRCSPKSGHDTVSWYQQALGQGPQFIFQYYEEEERQRGNFPDRFSGHQFPNYSSELNVNALLLGDSALYLCASSLKGLETQYFGPGTRLLVL.

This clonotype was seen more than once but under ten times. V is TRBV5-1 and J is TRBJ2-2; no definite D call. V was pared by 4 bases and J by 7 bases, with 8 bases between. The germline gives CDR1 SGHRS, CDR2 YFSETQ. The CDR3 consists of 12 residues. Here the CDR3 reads CASSRDGGELFF. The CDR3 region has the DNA TGCGCCAGCAGCCGCGATGGCGGGGAGCTGTTTTTT.

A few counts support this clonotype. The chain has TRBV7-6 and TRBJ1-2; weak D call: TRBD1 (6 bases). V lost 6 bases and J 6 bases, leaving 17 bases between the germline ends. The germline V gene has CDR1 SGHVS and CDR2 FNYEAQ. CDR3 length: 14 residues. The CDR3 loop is CASSRGRGEDGYTF. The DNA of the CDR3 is TGTGCCAGCAGTCGAGGCAGGGGAGAGGATGGCTACACCTTC.

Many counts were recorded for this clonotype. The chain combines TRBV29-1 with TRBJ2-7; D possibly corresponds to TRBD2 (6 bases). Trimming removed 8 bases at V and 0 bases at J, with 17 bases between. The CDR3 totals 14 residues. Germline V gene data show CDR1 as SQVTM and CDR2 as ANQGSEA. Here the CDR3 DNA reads TGCAGCCCACAGTTTCGGGGGAGCTCCTACGAGCAGTACTTC. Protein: CSPQFRGSSYEQYF.

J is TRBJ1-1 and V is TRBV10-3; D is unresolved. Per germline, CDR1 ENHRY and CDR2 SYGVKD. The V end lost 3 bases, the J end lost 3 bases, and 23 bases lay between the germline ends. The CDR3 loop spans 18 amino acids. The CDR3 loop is CAISDIDPGWKLDTEAFF. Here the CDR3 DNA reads TGTGCCATCAGTGACATCGATCCGGGGTGGAAACTTGACACTGAAGCTTTCTTT.

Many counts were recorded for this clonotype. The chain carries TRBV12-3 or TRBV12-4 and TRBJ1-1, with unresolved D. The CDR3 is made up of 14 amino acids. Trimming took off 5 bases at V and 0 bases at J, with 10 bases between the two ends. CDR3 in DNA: TGTGCCAGCAGTCCCTCCTACTTGAACACTGAAGCTTTCTTT. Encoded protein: CASSPSYLNTEAFF.

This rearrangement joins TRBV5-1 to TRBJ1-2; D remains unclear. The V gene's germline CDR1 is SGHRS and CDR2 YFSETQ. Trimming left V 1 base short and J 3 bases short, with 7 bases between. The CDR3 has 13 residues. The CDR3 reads CASSLTVDYGYTF. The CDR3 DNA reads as TGCGCCAGCAGCTTGACGGTTGACTATGGCTACACCTTC.

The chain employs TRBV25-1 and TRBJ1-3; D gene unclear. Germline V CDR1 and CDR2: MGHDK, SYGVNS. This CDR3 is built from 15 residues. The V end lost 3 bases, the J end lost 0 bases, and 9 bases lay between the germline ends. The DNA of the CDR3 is TGTGCCAGCAGTGACCCCGGGGTCTCTGGAAACACCATATATTTT. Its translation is CASSDPGVSGNTIYF.

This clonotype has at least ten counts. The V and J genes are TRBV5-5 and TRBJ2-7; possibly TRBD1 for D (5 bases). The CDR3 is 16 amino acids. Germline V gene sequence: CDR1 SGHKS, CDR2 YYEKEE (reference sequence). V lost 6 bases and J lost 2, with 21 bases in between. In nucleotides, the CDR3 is TGTGCCAGCACCCCACGGATCGAGACAGTACCCTACGAGCAGTACTTC. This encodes CASTPRIETVPYEQYF.

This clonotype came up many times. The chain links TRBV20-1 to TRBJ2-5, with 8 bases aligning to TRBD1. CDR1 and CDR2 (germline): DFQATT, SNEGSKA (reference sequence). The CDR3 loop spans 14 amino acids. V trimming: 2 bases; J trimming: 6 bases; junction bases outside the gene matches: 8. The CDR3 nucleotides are TGCAGTGCTAGATCGGACAGGGCAGGAAAGACCCAGTACTTC. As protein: CSARSDRAGKTQYF.

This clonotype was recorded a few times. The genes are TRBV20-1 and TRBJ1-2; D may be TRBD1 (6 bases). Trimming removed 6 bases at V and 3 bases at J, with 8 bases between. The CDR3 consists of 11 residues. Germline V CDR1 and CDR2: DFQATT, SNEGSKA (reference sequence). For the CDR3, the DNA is TGCAGTGCCGAGGGGGACTATGGCTACACCTTC. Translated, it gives CSAEGDYGYTF.

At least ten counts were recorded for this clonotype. DNA of the CDR3: TGTGCCAGCAGCGTAGGAAGCGATTGGTTGAGCTCTGGAAACACCATATATTTT. This gives the protein CASSVGSDWLSSGNTIYF. The gene calls are TRBV9 and TRBJ1-3; no clear D gene. Trimming pared 0 bases from V and 0 bases from J, leaving 16 bases between. Looked up from germline, CDR1 is SGDLS and CDR2 is YYNGEE. The CDR3 is made up of 18 amino acids.

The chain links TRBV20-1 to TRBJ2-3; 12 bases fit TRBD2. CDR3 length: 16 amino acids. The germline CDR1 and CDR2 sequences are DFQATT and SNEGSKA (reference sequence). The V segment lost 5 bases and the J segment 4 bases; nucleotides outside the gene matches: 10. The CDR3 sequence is CSAHYPSGGAADTQYF. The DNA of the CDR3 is TGCAGTGCTCACTACCCTAGCGGGGGGGCCGCAGATACGCAGTATTTT.

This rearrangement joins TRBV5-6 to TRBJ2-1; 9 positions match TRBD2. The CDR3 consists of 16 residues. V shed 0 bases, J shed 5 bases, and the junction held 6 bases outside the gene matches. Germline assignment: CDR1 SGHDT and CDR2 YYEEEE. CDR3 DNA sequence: TGTGCCAGCAGCTTGGTGGGGCTAGCGGGAAACAATGAGCAGTTCTTC. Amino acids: CASSLVGLAGNNEQFF.

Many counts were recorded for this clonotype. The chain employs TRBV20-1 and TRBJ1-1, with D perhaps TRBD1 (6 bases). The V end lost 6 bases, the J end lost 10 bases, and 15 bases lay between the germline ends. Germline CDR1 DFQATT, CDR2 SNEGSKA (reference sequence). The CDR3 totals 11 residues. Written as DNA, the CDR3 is TGCAGTGCCGTTAAGGACAGAGGAGCTTTCTTT. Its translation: CSAVKDRGAFF.

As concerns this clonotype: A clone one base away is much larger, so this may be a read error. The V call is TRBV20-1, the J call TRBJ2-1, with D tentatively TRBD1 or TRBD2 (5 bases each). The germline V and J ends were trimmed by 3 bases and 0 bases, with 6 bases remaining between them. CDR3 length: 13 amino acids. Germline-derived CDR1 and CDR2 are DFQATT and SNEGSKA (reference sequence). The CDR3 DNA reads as TGCAGTGCTAGCGGGGCCTCCTACAATGAGCAGTTCTTC. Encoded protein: CSASGASYNEQFF.

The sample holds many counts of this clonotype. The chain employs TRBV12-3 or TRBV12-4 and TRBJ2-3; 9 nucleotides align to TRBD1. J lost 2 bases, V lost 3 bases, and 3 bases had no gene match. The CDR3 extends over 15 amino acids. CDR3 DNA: TGTGCCAGCAGTTTGCGGGACAGGGACACAGATACGCAGTATTTT. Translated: CASSLRDRDTDTQYF.

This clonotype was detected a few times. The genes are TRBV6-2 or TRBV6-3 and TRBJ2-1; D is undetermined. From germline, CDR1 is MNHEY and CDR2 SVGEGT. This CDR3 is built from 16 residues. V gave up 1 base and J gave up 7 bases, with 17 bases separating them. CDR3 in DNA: TGTGCCAGCAGTTACTTGTTAGAGTACCCCCATAATGAGCAGTTCTTC. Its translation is CASSYLLEYPHNEQFF.

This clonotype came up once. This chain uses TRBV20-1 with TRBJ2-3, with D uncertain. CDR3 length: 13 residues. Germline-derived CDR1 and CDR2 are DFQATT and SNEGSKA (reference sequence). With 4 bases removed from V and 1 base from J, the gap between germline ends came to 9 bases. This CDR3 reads CSATRARTDTQYF. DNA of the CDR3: TGCAGTGCTACCCGGGCCCGCACAGATACGCAGTATTTT.

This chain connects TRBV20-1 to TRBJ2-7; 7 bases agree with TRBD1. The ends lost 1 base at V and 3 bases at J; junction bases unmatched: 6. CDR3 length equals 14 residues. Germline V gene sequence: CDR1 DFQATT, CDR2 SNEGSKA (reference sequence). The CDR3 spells CSARVPGGNYEQYF. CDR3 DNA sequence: TGCAGTGCTAGAGTGCCAGGGGGTAACTACGAGCAGTACTTC.

CDR3 DNA sequence: TGTGCCACCAGCCCCGACAGGGCTTATGAGCAGTTCTTC. Translating gives CATSPDRAYEQFF. The rearrangement joins TRBV15 to TRBJ2-1; 7 nucleotides match TRBD1. V lost 5 bases to trimming and J lost 8 bases; unmatched junction nucleotides: 6. From germline, CDR1 is LNHNV and CDR2 YYDKDF (reference sequence). This CDR3 is 13 amino acids long.

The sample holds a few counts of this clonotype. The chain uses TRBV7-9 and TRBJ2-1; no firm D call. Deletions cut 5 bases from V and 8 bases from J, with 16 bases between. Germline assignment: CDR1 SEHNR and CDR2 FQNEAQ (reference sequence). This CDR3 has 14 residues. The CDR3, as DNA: TGTGCCAGCAGCCCACGTTTCGCCCGTGATGAGCAGTTCTTC. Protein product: CASSPRFARDEQFF.

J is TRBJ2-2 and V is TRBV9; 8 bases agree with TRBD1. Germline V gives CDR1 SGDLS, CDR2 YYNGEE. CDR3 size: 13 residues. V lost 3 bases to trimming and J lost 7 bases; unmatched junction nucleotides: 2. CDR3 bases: TGTGCCAGCAGCGGACAGGGGCACGGGGAGCTGTTTTTT. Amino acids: CASSGQGHGELFF.